This TCR beta chain derives from a study of blood T cell repertoires in COVID-19. In the study overall: The origin of the acute and convalescent COVID-19 samples was the United States, Italy and Spain. Nucleic acid was either cDNA or gDNA, and it came from T cells, B-cell-depleted T cells, or PBMCs.

This CDR3 spans 15 amino acids. In germline, CDR1 is MNHEY, CDR2 SMNVEV (reference sequence). V lost 5 bases to trimming and J lost 4 bases, with 16 bases between them. Original data processing: Reference gene primer amplification gave estimated nucleated cell counts. Sequencing was performed with immunoSEQ multiplex PCR; in TCRdb, only in-frame clones are kept and a portion is missing. The V and J calls and clone size come from that table; D and trimming were worked out from the DNA. The table has fewer than 80,000 clones, about 90% seen once. This sequence joins TRBV27 and TRBJ2-3; possible D gene TRBD2, 6 bases. The material sequenced was peripheral blood. This receptor was obtained from a woman between 50 and 59 years old with active or convalescent COVID-19. The chain's CDR3 is CASSGVVEGPDTQYF. The CDR3 DNA sequence: TGTGCCAGCAGTGGCGTGGTGGAGGGACCAGATACGCAGTATTTT.